These T cell receptor beta chains were read from a single sample in a study of blood T cell repertoires in COVID-19. Sequencing used immunoSEQ multiplex PCR; TCRdb keeps in-frame clones, though not all of them. The sample has around 70,000 clones; approximately 79% are singletons. The sequencing input was peripheral blood. The receptors shown here come from a woman between 50 and 59 years old with acute or convalescent COVID-19. The CDR3 runs from the conserved cysteine through the conserved F or W. The order of the fields is V gene, J gene, clone size, D gene, CDR3 DNA, CDR3 protein. D genes are given only for firm matches. Size is omitted from some rows. Given values are once, few, many or a class for expanded clones.

V: TRBV2
J: TRBJ2-1
size: -
D: -
DNA: TGTGCCAGCAGTGAAGAGATAGGGGTAGGGGAGCAGTTCTTC
CDR3: CASSEEIGVGEQFF

V: TRBV11-1
J: TRBJ2-2
size: few
D: -
DNA: TGTGCCAGCAGCTTCGCCAGCGCGAACACCGGGGAGCTGTTTTTT
CDR3: CASSFASANTGELFF

V: TRBV28
J: TRBJ2-1
size: -
D: -
DNA: TGTGCCAGCAGTAGAGCGGAGTTATTGGGTGAGCAGTTCTTC
CDR3: CASSRAELLGEQFF

V: TRBV12-3/TRBV12-4
J: TRBJ2-7
size: -
D: TRBD2
DNA: TGTGCCAGCTCAATGCGGGAGAGGAACGAGCAGTACTTC
CDR3: CASSMRERNEQYF

V: TRBV30
J: TRBJ1-3
size: -
D: -
DNA: TGTGCCTGGAGTTCGGACATAGGGAACACCATATATTTT
CDR3: CAWSSDIGNTIYF

V: TRBV2
J: TRBJ1-5
size: -
D: -
DNA: TGTGCCAGCAGCACTCCCGGGATCGACAGGCTGAGTCAGCCCCAGCATTTT
CDR3: CASSTPGIDRLSQPQHF

V: TRBV28
J: TRBJ1-2
size: -
D: -
DNA: TGTGCCAGCATGTATTCAGATTATGGCTACACCTTC
CDR3: CASMYSDYGYTF

V: TRBV29-1
J: TRBJ2-5
size: -
D: -
DNA: TGCAGCGTTGAAGCCGCGACTGGGAAGGGGCAAGAGACCCAGTACTTC
CDR3: CSVEAATGKGQETQYF

V: TRBV2
J: TRBJ1-4
size: -
D: TRBD1
DNA: TGTGCCAGCAGTGATTACAGGGGTGGCGAAAAACTGTTTTTT
CDR3: CASSDYRGGEKLFF

V: TRBV14
J: TRBJ2-3
size: -
D: -
DNA: TGTGCCAGCAGCCAAGCCCAGAGCACAGATACGCAGTATTTT
CDR3: CASSQAQSTDTQYF

V: TRBV28
J: TRBJ2-1
size: -
D: TRBD2
DNA: TGTGCCAGCAGCCCGGCGGGAGGTTCGGAATACAATGAGCAGTTCTTC
CDR3: CASSPAGGSEYNEQFF

V: TRBV9
J: TRBJ1-5
size: -
D: TRBD1
DNA: TGTGCCAGCAGCGTGACAGGGGGCGAAGGTCAGCCCCAGCATTTT
CDR3: CASSVTGGEGQPQHF

V: TRBV6-6
J: TRBJ2-5
size: -
D: -
DNA: TGTGCCAGCAGTCCCCAGACAGGTTTGGGTAGTAAAGAGACCCAGTACTTC
CDR3: CASSPQTGLGSKETQYF

V: TRBV7-7
J: TRBJ2-7
size: -
D: -
DNA: TGTGCCAGCAGCTTAAAACAGGGACCCTACGAGCAGTACTTC
CDR3: CASSLKQGPYEQYF

V: TRBV6-2/TRBV6-3
J: TRBJ1-4
size: -
D: TRBD1
DNA: TGTGCCAGCGGCCGGACAGGTTTAGGAAAACTGTTTTTT
CDR3: CASGRTGLGKLFF

V: TRBV19
J: TRBJ2-5
size: -
D: -
DNA: TGTGCCAGTAGTATAGGTCAGGGGGGACAAGAGACCCAGTACTTC
CDR3: CASSIGQGGQETQYF

V: TRBV30
J: TRBJ1-5
size: few
D: -
DNA: TGTGCCTGGAGTGTTATGGCCCTCAATCAGCCCCAGCATTTT
CDR3: CAWSVMALNQPQHF

V: TRBV24-1
J: TRBJ2-3
size: -
D: -
DNA: TGTGCCACCAGTGAGCAGGGGTCAGATACGCAGTATTTT
CDR3: CATSEQGSDTQYF

V: TRBV24-1
J: TRBJ1-2
size: -
D: -
DNA: TGTGCCACCAGTCAGGGTAGGGCCTATGGCTACACCTTC
CDR3: CATSQGRAYGYTF

V: TRBV6-1
J: TRBJ1-2
size: -
D: -
DNA: TGTGCCAGCAGTGAAGGGGGGGGGCTTCATGGCTACACCTTC
CDR3: CASSEGGGLHGYTF

V: TRBV15
J: TRBJ1-6
size: -
D: -
DNA: TGTGCCACCAGTCACACCTATAATTCACCCCTCCACTTT
CDR3: CATSHTYNSPLHF

V: TRBV2
J: TRBJ2-5
size: once
D: -
DNA: TGTGCCAGCACCAACATACCCGGGGGGACCCAGTACTTC
CDR3: CASTNIPGGTQYF

V: TRBV7-8
J: TRBJ1-2
size: -
D: TRBD1
DNA: TGTGCCAGCAGCTTAGGGACAGGAGAGAGCTATGGCTACACCTTC
CDR3: CASSLGTGESYGYTF

V: TRBV5-1
J: TRBJ2-1
size: -
D: -
DNA: TGCGCCAGCAGCTTGGCCTTCGCGTCCTACAATGAGCAGTTCTTC
CDR3: CASSLAFASYNEQFF

V: TRBV13
J: TRBJ1-3
size: -
D: -
DNA: TGTGCCAGCAGCTTAGGTACAGGCTCTGGAAACACCATATATTTT
CDR3: CASSLGTGSGNTIYF

V: TRBV7-8
J: TRBJ1-6
size: -
D: TRBD1
DNA: TGTGCCAGCAGCCTTGACAGGGGGGCCCTCCACTTT
CDR3: CASSLDRGALHF

V: TRBV19
J: TRBJ1-2
size: -
D: -
DNA: TGTGCCAGTAGTATCCCGGAGGGCTACTATGGCTACACCTTC
CDR3: CASSIPEGYYGYTF

V: TRBV10-3
J: TRBJ1-3
size: -
D: -
DNA: TGTGCCACCCGCGGGACTTCTGGAAACACCATATATTTT
CDR3: CATRGTSGNTIYF

V: TRBV2
J: TRBJ1-4
size: -
D: -
DNA: TGTGCCAGCAGCCCCGTGAGTGAAAAACTGTTTTTT
CDR3: CASSPVSEKLFF

V: TRBV7-2
J: TRBJ2-1
size: -
D: TRBD2
DNA: TGTGCCAGCAGCTTAGGAGGCGGGGGGCGCTACAATGAGCAGTTCTTC
CDR3: CASSLGGGGRYNEQFF

V: TRBV12-5
J: TRBJ1-5
size: -
D: -
DNA: TGTGCTAGTGGCTTCAATCAGCCCCAGCATTTT
CDR3: CASGFNQPQHF

V: TRBV4-1
J: TRBJ2-1
size: -
D: -
DNA: TGCGCCAGCAGCCAGGCGGGTGCCTACAATGAGCAGTTCTTC
CDR3: CASSQAGAYNEQFF

V: TRBV7-2
J: TRBJ2-7
size: few
D: TRBD1
DNA: TGTGCCAGCAGCTTAAAAGAGACAGGGTATCACGAGCAGTACTTC
CDR3: CASSLKETGYHEQYF

V: TRBV7-9
J: TRBJ1-2
size: few
D: -
DNA: TGTGCCAGCAGCTTCCAAGCGCACTATGGCTACACCTTC
CDR3: CASSFQAHYGYTF

V: TRBV3-1/TRBV3-2
J: TRBJ2-3
size: once
D: TRBD2
DNA: TGTGCCAGCAGCCAATCGGGCGGGGGGGCCAGAGATACGCAGTATTTT
CDR3: CASSQSGGGARDTQYF

V: TRBV2
J: TRBJ2-7
size: -
D: -
DNA: TGTGCCAGCAGCTTCACACAGACCTCCTACGAGCAGTACTTC
CDR3: CASSFTQTSYEQYF

V: TRBV7-6
J: TRBJ2-2
size: -
D: TRBD2
DNA: TGTGCCAGCAGCTTACAGACTAGCGGGAACACCGGGGAGCTGTTTTTT
CDR3: CASSLQTSGNTGELFF

V: TRBV28
J: TRBJ1-2
size: -
D: TRBD1
DNA: TGTGCCAGCACCGAGGGGGACAGCTACCTCTATGGCTACACCTTC
CDR3: CASTEGDSYLYGYTF

V: TRBV4-3
J: TRBJ2-1
size: -
D: TRBD2
DNA: TGCGCCAGCAGCCAAGGGCCTGCACTAGCGAAATACAATGAGCAGTTCTTC
CDR3: CASSQGPALAKYNEQFF

V: TRBV5-1
J: TRBJ1-4
size: -
D: -
DNA: TGCGCCAGCAGCTTGGACGGGGTAGGGCCTAATGAAAAACTGTTTTTT
CDR3: CASSLDGVGPNEKLFF

V: TRBV7-3
J: TRBJ2-7
size: -
D: -
DNA: TGTGCCAGCAGCTTAGAAGGGGGATACTACGAGCAGTACTTC
CDR3: CASSLEGGYYEQYF

V: TRBV20-1
J: TRBJ2-3
size: -
D: -
DNA: TGCAGTGCTACGAGGGAGGATACGCAGTATTTT
CDR3: CSATREDTQYF

V: TRBV28
J: TRBJ1-5
size: -
D: TRBD1
DNA: TGTGCCAGCAGCCGACCAGGGGGCGCGAATCAGCCCCAGCATTTT
CDR3: CASSRPGGANQPQHF

V: TRBV19
J: TRBJ2-2
size: many
D: TRBD2
DNA: TGTGCCAGTAGGTGGGAACTAGCGGGATCTACCGGGGAGCTGTTTTTT
CDR3: CASRWELAGSTGELFF

V: TRBV19
J: TRBJ2-2
size: -
D: -
DNA: TGTGCCAGTAGTAGTCAGGGTCGGACCACCGGGGAGCTGTTTTTT
CDR3: CASSSQGRTTGELFF

V: TRBV9
J: TRBJ2-2
size: -
D: -
DNA: TGTGCCAGCAGGAGTCTGAACACCGGGGAGCTGTTTTTT
CDR3: CASRSLNTGELFF